These 28 T cell receptor beta chains were sequenced from one sample in a study of OX40 agonist ivuxolimab in advanced cancers. Repertoires were generated with immunoSEQ multiplex PCR, while TCRdb's copy carries only in-frame clones and drops some. The table shows some 150,000 clones, with about 93% occurring only once. Sequenced material: CD4+ or CD8+ T cells sorted from blood, taken in a trial of the OX40 agonist ivuxolimab. The receptors originated from an adult with an advanced solid tumor such as melanoma, head and neck, liver or kidney cancer.

J is TRBJ2-2 and V is TRBV7-2; D may correspond to TRBD1 or TRBD2 (6 bases each). Germline lookup yields CDR1 SGHTA and CDR2 FQGNSA. V lost 5 bases, J lost 0 bases, and 13 bases lay in between. The CDR3 has 16 residues. CDR3: CASSPSGAANTGELFF. The CDR3 coding sequence is TGTGCCAGCAGCCCCTCGGGGGCGGCGAACACCGGGGAGCTGTTTTTT.

This chain connects TRBV27 to TRBJ1-1; the match to TRBD1 covers 7 bases. J was trimmed by 10 bases and V by 3 bases; bases with no gene match: 5. CDR3 length equals 12 residues. Germline V gene sequence: CDR1 MNHEY, CDR2 SMNVEV (reference sequence). CDR3 coding DNA: TGTGCCAGCAGTTTCTCCGGGACAGCAGCTTTCTTT. This gives the protein CASSFSGTAAFF.

This clone was counted a single time. The chain uses TRBV7-2 and TRBJ2-3; possibly TRBD1 for D (5 bases). Looked up from germline, CDR1 is SGHTA and CDR2 is FQGNSA. The V gene lost 2 bases and the J gene lost 6 bases, with 18 bases spanning the gap. This CDR3 spans 16 amino acids. CDR3 region: CASSLQGVGNGDTQYF. The CDR3 DNA follows: TGTGCCAGCAGCTTACAGGGCGTTGGAAATGGTGATACGCAGTATTTT.

The DNA of the CDR3 is TGTGCCAGCAGTTACTCGGGTGCGACAGGGAGCTACTTC. Protein product: CASSYSGATGSYF. This chain connects TRBV6-5 to TRBJ2-7, with 7 bases fitting TRBD1. V lost 0 bases and J lost 13; bases outside the gene matches: 9. Germline V lookup: CDR1 MNHEY, CDR2 SVGAGI. This CDR3 spans 13 amino acids.

V is TRBV7-2 and J is TRBJ1-4; D perhaps matches TRBD1 (6 bases). The V end lost 4 bases, the J end lost 5 bases, and 17 bases lay between the germline ends. CDR1 SGHTA and CDR2 FQGNSA come from the germline V gene. The CDR3 loop spans 16 amino acids. CDR3 region: CASSSGVYPPNEKLFF. CDR3 nucleotide sequence: TGTGCCAGCAGCTCAGGGGTTTACCCTCCCAATGAAAAACTGTTTTTT.

Notes on this clone: Other DNA sequences from this sample encode an identical CDR3 as well. This sequence joins TRBV28 and TRBJ1-5, with 7 bases aligning to TRBD1. The CDR3 is 15 residues long. Per germline, CDR1 MDHEN and CDR2 SYDVKM. V lost 3 bases, J lost 4 bases, and 6 bases stayed unmatched. The CDR3 DNA sequence: TGTGCCAGCAGTTTTGCGACAGGGTCGAATCAGCCCCAGCATTTT. It specifies CASSFATGSNQPQHF.

A single count supports this clone. The chain combines TRBV15 with TRBJ1-1; D might be TRBD1 (6 bases). The germline V gene encodes CDR1 LNHNV and CDR2 YYDKDF (reference sequence). The CDR3 sequence is 15 residues long. V gave up 0 bases and J gave up 4 bases, with 12 bases separating them. The CDR3 protein is CATSREAGGGTEAFF. The CDR3 coding sequence is TGTGCCACCAGCAGAGAGGCCGGAGGGGGCACTGAAGCTTTCTTT.

The chain employs TRBV7-8 and TRBJ1-6; a possible D gene is TRBD1 (6 bases). Trimming removed 2 bases at V and 5 bases at J, with 7 bases between. The V gene's germline CDR1 is SGHVS and CDR2 FQNEAQ. The CDR3 is 14 residues long. CDR3 residues: CASSLRDNNSPLHF. DNA of the CDR3: TGTGCCAGCAGCTTACGGGACAATAATTCACCCCTCCACTTT.

The chain couples TRBV19 to TRBJ1-5; 12 bases are a match to TRBD1. The CDR3 contains 16 residues. From germline, CDR1 is LNHDA and CDR2 SQIVND (reference sequence). The trim removed 7 bases at V and 3 bases at J, leaving 7 bases unmatched. The CDR3 spells CASTRDRGLNNQPQHF. CDR3 coding DNA: TGTGCCAGTACCCGGGACAGGGGGCTGAACAATCAGCCCCAGCATTTT.

The V gene is TRBV5-3, the J gene TRBJ2-5, with 12 positions matching TRBD2. TRBV5-3 is flagged as an ORF with uncertain function. The CDR3 length is 14 residues. Trimming at V came to 4 bases and at J to 4 bases, leaving 2 bases not matched to a gene. CDR3 residues: CARSTGLAGETQYF. DNA of the CDR3: TGTGCCAGAAGCACGGGACTAGCGGGAGAGACCCAGTACTTC.

This chain links TRBV5-5 with TRBJ1-5, with 10 bases matching TRBD1. V was pared by 5 bases and J by 5 bases, with 7 bases of the junction left unmatched. CDR1 and CDR2 from the germline V gene are SGHKS and YYEKEE (reference sequence). The CDR3 spans 15 residues. CDR3 amino acids: CASRSPGQGHQPQHF. The CDR3 region has the DNA TGTGCCAGCAGATCGCCGGGACAGGGGCATCAGCCCCAGCATTTT.

Written as DNA, the CDR3 is TGTGCCAGCAGCTTAGTACTAGCGGAGGAGGCAGATACGCAGTATTTT. This encodes CASSLVLAEEADTQYF. This chain links TRBV7-9 with TRBJ2-3; TRBD2 matches at 8 bases. Trimming took 1 base from V and 4 from J; bases not matched to a gene: 7. Germline V lookup: CDR1 SEHNR, CDR2 FQNEAQ (reference sequence). The CDR3 consists of 16 residues.

This clone was detected a few times. The chain joins TRBV18 to TRBJ1-1; D not resolved. Looked up from germline, CDR1 is KGHSH and CDR2 is LQKENI. Trimming pared 2 bases from V and 0 bases from J, leaving 10 bases between. The CDR3 is 15 residues long. The CDR3 spells CASSPAKGMNTEAFF. The CDR3 DNA follows: TGTGCCAGCTCACCAGCCAAAGGGATGAACACTGAAGCTTTCTTT. Using reference TRBV18 and TRBJ1-1 for the parts outside the CDR3, the full variable domain is NAGVMQNPRHLVRRRGQEARLRCSPMKGHSHVYWYRQLPEEGLKFMVYLQKENIIDESGMPKERFSAEFPKEGPSILRIQQVVRGDSAAYFCASSPAKGMNTEAFFGQGTRLTVV.

This chain uses TRBV5-1 with TRBJ2-3, with 9 positions matching TRBD2. CDR1 is SGHRS, CDR2 YFSETQ, per germline. V shed 4 bases, J shed 5 bases, and the junction held 17 bases outside the gene matches. The CDR3 loop spans 18 amino acids. The CDR3 protein is CASSVEVPGLAFGDTQYF. CDR3 DNA sequence: TGCGCCAGCAGCGTGGAGGTCCCCGGACTAGCGTTTGGAGATACGCAGTATTTT.

The CDR3 DNA reads TGTGCCAGCTCACCGTCGATACAGGGTGACACTGAAGCTTTCTTT. It codes for CASSPSIQGDTEAFF. The rearrangement links TRBV18 to TRBJ1-1, with a weak D call TRBD1 (6 bases). Trimming stripped 3 bases from V and 3 bases from J, with 14 bases between. CDR1 KGHSH and CDR2 LQKENI come from the germline V gene. The CDR3 loop spans 15 amino acids.

The CDR3 region is CASSLGQGNEKLFF. The CDR3 region has the DNA TGTGCCAGCAGCTTAGGACAGGGCAATGAAAAACTGTTTTTT. The chain recombines TRBV7-2 with TRBJ1-4; 7 bases match TRBD1. In germline, CDR1 is SGHTA, CDR2 FQGNSA. The V gene end was trimmed by 1 base and the J gene end by 5 bases; junction bases not matched to a gene: 1. The CDR3 sequence is 14 residues long.

The gene calls are TRBV7-6 and TRBJ1-6; 7 bases match TRBD1. The CDR3 totals 17 residues. After removal of 0 bases from V and 7 bases from J, the junction contained 9 bases not matched to a gene. The germline CDR1 and CDR2 sequences are SGHVS and FNYEAQ. The CDR3, as DNA: TGTGCCAGCAGCTTAGCTGTAGGGGGCTCGAGGAATTCACCCCTCCACTTT. Its translation is CASSLAVGGSRNSPLHF.

The CDR3 DNA reads as TGCGCCAGCAGCTTTGGGGACAGGGATTTCTATGGCTACACCTTC. This codes for CASSFGDRDFYGYTF. This sequence joins TRBV5-1 and TRBJ1-2, with 9 bases aligning to TRBD1. This CDR3 region has 15 residues. In germline, CDR1 is SGHRS, CDR2 YFSETQ. J lost 4 bases, V lost 2 bases, and 6 bases had no gene match. Supplemented by reference TRBV5-1 and TRBJ1-2, the full variable domain reads KAGVTQTPRYLIKTRGQQVTLSCSPISGHRSVSWYQQTPGQGLQFLFEYFSETQRNKGNFPGRFSGRQFSNSRSEMNVSTLELGDSALYLCASSFGDRDFYGYTFGSGTRLTVV.

The chain recombines TRBV4-2 with TRBJ1-6; 9 nucleotides match TRBD1. Germline assignment: CDR1 LGHNA and CDR2 YNFKEQ. With 4 bases clipped from V and 10 bases from J, the junction kept 14 bases outside the gene matches. This CDR3 is built from 17 residues. This CDR3 reads CASSPDPGDRAGSPLHF. CDR3 coding DNA: TGTGCCAGCAGCCCCGACCCAGGGGACAGGGCAGGGTCACCCCTCCACTTT.

The J gene is TRBJ1-2, the V gene TRBV27, with D unresolved. V lost 6 bases to trimming and J lost 5 bases, with 10 bases between them. CDR1 is MNHEY and CDR2 is SMNVEV in the germline V gene (reference sequence). The CDR3 has 12 amino acids. The CDR3 region is CASRRPGYGYTF. The CDR3 bases are TGTGCCAGCAGACGGCCAGGTTATGGCTACACCTTC.

V gene TRBV25-1 combines with J gene TRBJ1-2; D gene unclear. This CDR3 has 14 amino acids. The ends were cut back, 1 base at V and 4 bases at J, with 10 bases in the middle. The germline V gene has CDR1 MGHDK and CDR2 SYGVNS. DNA for the CDR3: TGTGCCAGCAGTGAATCGGGCAGGACCTATGGCTACACCTTC. It is translated as CASSESGRTYGYTF.

J is TRBJ1-2 and V is TRBV6-5; D call uncertain. This CDR3 spans 15 amino acids. The V gene lost 6 bases and the J gene lost 0 bases, with 14 bases spanning the gap. The V gene's germline CDR1 is MNHEY and CDR2 SVGAGI. The CDR3, as DNA: TGTGCCAGCAGGTTACTCCAGATTCCTAACTATGGCTACACCTTC. It encodes CASRLLQIPNYGYTF.

The CDR3 bases are TGTGCCAGTAGTATAGACCGCTTGGACAGGGGGCTTCGGCAGCCCCAGCATTTT. Protein product: CASSIDRLDRGLRQPQHF. The chain uses TRBV19 and TRBJ1-5; 11 bases are a match to TRBD1. The CDR3 is 18 residues long. The germline CDR1 and CDR2 sequences are LNHDA and SQIVND (reference sequence). The junction had 11 bases not matched to a gene; V was cut back by 0 bases and J by 7 bases. The complete variable domain, with remaining parts taken from reference TRBV19 and TRBJ1-5, reads DGGITQSPKYLFRKEGQNVTLSCEQNLNHDAMYWYRQDPGQGLRLIYYSQIVNDFQKGDIAEGYSVSREKKESFPLTVTSAQKNPTAFYLCASSIDRLDRGLRQPQHFGDGTRLSIL.

This CDR3 reads CASSLPRTGGSGTGELFF. The CDR3 region has the DNA TGTGCCAGCAGCCTCCCTCGAACCGGGGGTTCGGGGACCGGGGAGCTGTTTTTT. The V call is TRBV7-2, the J call TRBJ2-2, with D possibly being TRBD2 (6 bases). The CDR3 sequence is 18 residues long. CDR1 and CDR2 from the germline V gene are SGHTA and FQGNSA. V dropped 5 bases and J dropped 5 bases, with 24 bases sitting between them.

The V call is TRBV7-2, the J call TRBJ2-3, with 12 bases that match TRBD2. Germline CDR1 is SGHTA and CDR2 is FQGNSA. V trimming: 5 bases; J trimming: 3 bases; junction bases outside the gene matches: 9. CDR3 size: 17 residues. For the CDR3, the DNA is TGTGCCAGCAGCCCCCTAGCGGGGGGGGTACCGACAGATACGCAGTATTTT. Amino acids: CASSPLAGGVPTDTQYF.

The chain joins TRBV11-3 to TRBJ2-7, with D possibly TRBD2 on 6 matching bases. V was clipped by 1 base and J by 4 bases, with 8 bases between them. The CDR3 loop spans 13 amino acids. The V gene's germline CDR1 is SGHNT and CDR2 YENEEA. The CDR3 is CASSLGRGYEQYF. The CDR3 bases are TGTGCCAGCAGCTTAGGGAGGGGTTACGAGCAGTACTTC. The variable domain in full, with the rest retrieved from reference TRBV11-3 and TRBJ2-7, is EAGVVQSPRYKIIEKKQPVAFWCNPISGHNTLYWYLQNLGQGPELLIRYENEEAVDDSQLPKDRFSAERLKGVDSTLKIQPAELGDSAVYLCASSLGRGYEQYFGPGTRLTVT.

The rearrangement uses TRBV6-6 and TRBJ2-7; D gene uncertain. The CDR3 has 12 amino acids. V was trimmed by 6 bases and J by 6 bases, leaving 12 bases between them. Looked up from germline, CDR1 is MNHNY and CDR2 is SVGAGI (reference sequence). CDR3 sequence (DNA): TGTGCCAGCAGCTCCCTTGGGTCCGAGCAGTACTTC. Translated, it gives CASSSLGSEQYF.

The rearrangement links TRBV7-9 to TRBJ1-1; no reliable D call. The CDR3 runs 15 residues. CDR1 is SEHNR and CDR2 is FQNEAQ in the germline V gene (reference sequence). Trimming shortened V by 5 bases and J by 1 base, and 14 bases separated the two germline ends. The CDR3 spells CASSHRAKGNTEAFF. The DNA of the CDR3 is TGTGCCAGCAGCCATCGGGCTAAAGGGAACACTGAAGCTTTCTTT.